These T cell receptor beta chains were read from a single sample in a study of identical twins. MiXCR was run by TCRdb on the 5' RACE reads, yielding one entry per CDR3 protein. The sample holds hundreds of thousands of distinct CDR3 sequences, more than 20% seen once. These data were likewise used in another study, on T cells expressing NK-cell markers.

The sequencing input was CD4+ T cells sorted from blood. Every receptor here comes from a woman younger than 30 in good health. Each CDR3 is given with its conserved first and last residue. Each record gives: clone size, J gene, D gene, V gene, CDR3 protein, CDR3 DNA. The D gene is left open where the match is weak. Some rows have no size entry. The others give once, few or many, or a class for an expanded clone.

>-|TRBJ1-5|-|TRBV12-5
CASGLFGRRGDQPQHF
TGTGCTAGTGGTTTGTTTGGCAGGAGGGGAGATCAGCCCCAGCATTTT
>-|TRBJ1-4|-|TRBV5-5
CASSSRSTNEKLFF
TGTGCCAGCAGCTCGCGTTCAACTAATGAAAAACTGTTTTTT
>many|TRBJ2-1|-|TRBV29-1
CSVLAQRPTRDNEQFF
TGCAGCGTTCTTGCCCAGCGGCCAACCAGGGACAATGAGCAGTTCTTC
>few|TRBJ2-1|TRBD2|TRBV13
CASSYTGTSGMNEQFF
TGTGCCAGCAGTTACACCGGGACTAGCGGGATGAATGAGCAGTTCTTC
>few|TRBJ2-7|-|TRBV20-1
CSARVGARYEQYF
TGCAGTGCTAGGGTGGGGGCACGCTACGAGCAGTACTTC
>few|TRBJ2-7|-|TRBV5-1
CASSLDGNDYEQYF
TGCGCCAGCAGCTTGGATGGAAACGACTACGAGCAGTACTTC
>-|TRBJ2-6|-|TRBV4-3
CASSQSIYPSSGANVLTF
TGCGCCAGCAGCCAATCAATCTACCCGAGCTCTGGGGCCAACGTCCTGACTTTC
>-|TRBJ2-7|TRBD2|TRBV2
CASRPGTSAAHEQYF
TGTGCCAGCAGGCCCGGGACTAGCGCCGCCCACGAGCAGTACTTC
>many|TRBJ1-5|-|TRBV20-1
CSAGGPTGSNQPQHF
TGCAGTGCTGGCGGCCCAACAGGCAGCAATCAGCCCCAGCATTTT
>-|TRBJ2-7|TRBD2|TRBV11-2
CASSFLAGGSEQYF
TGTGCCAGCAGCTTTTTAGCGGGGGGGAGTGAGCAGTACTTC
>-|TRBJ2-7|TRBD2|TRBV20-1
CSARVEGGPFEQYF
TGCAGTGCTAGAGTGGAGGGAGGGCCCTTCGAGCAGTACTTC
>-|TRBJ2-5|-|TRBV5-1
CASSPSTRPTQYF
TGCGCCAGCAGCCCCTCGACAAGACCGACCCAGTACTTC
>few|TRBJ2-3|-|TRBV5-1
CASSSPYGAGTDTQYF
TGCGCCAGCAGCTCCCCGTACGGCGCGGGCACAGATACGCAGTATTTT
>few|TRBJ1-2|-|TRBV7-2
CASSLPNSKIYGYTF
TGTGCCAGCAGCTTACCTAACAGCAAGATCTATGGCTACACCTTC
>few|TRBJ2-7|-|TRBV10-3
CAISEVQGRDEQYF
TGTGCCATCAGTGAAGTCCAGGGCAGGGACGAGCAGTACTTC
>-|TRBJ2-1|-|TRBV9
CASSPSGSGNNEQFF
TGTGCCAGCAGTCCCAGTGGGAGTGGGAACAATGAGCAGTTCTTC
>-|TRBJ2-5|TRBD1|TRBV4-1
CASSRLQGFGETQYF
TGCGCCAGCAGCCGTTTACAGGGGTTTGGGGAGACCCAGTACTTC
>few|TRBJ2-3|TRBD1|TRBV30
CAWSQKGATDTQYF
TGTGCCTGGAGTCAGAAGGGGGCGACAGATACGCAGTATTTT
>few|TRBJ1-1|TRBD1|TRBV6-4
CASSPGGLHEAFF
TGTGCCAGCAGCCCAGGGGGGCTCCATGAAGCTTTCTTT
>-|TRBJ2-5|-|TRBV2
CASRRLIQETQYF
TGTGCCAGCAGAAGACTAATTCAAGAGACCCAGTACTTC
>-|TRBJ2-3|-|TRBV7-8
CASSFTRRAKTDTQYF
TGTGCCAGCAGCTTTACCCGGAGGGCCAAAACAGATACGCAGTATTTT
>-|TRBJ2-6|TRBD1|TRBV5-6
CASSFQGAGGANVLTF
TGTGCCAGCAGCTTTCAGGGGGCGGGTGGGGCCAACGTCCTGACTTTC
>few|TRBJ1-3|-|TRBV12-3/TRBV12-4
CASTGLISGNTIYF
TGTGCCAGCACGGGACTGATCTCTGGAAACACCATATATTTT
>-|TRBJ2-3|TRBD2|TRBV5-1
CASSLALADTDTQYF
TGCGCCAGCAGCTTGGCACTAGCGGACACAGATACGCAGTATTTT
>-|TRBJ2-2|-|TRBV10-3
CATTSQVIPGELFF
TGTGCCACTACCTCACAGGTCATACCCGGGGAGCTGTTTTTT
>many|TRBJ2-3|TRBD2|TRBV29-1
CSVILAGVSYTQYF
TGCAGCGTTATCCTAGCGGGAGTTTCGTATACGCAGTATTTT
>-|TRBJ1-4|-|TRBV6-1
CASSRSHATNEKLFF
TGTGCCAGTTCCCGGTCTCATGCAACTAATGAAAAACTGTTTTTT
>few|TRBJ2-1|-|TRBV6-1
CASTSPGAGAVFF
TGTGCCAGCACCTCCCCGGGGGCAGGGGCGGTGTTCTTC